Listed below are T cell receptor beta chains from one sample, sequenced in a study of blood T cell repertoires in COVID-19. Method: immunoSEQ multiplex PCR; TCRdb's copy keeps in-frame clones and lacks some. Here the sample spans 15,000 to 20,000 clones, about nine tenths being singletons. Input material: peripheral blood. The receptors stem from a human donor in a cohort sampled during active COVID-19. Both conserved end residues are part of each CDR3. The D gene is left open where the match is weak. The listing skips clone size in some rows; elsewhere it reads once, few, many or a size class.

abundance,v_gene,d_gene,j_gene,CDR3nt,CDR3aa
NA,TRBV5-8,NA,TRBJ2-3,TGTGCCAGCAGCCCTAAACCAGGGCCAGGGACGCAGTATTTT,CASSPKPGPGTQYF
NA,TRBV7-3,NA,TRBJ2-1,TGTGCCAGCAGCTTAATCGGGAGCAATGAGCAGTTCTTC,CASSLIGSNEQFF
NA,TRBV9,NA,TRBJ1-2,TGTGCCAGCAGCGTCGCAGTAAAAGCTAACTATGGCTACACCTTC,CASSVAVKANYGYTF
NA,TRBV5-4,NA,TRBJ1-4,TGTGCCAGCAGCTTGTCGGTGCGGGGAAAGCCAACTAATGAAAAACTGTTTTTT,CASSLSVRGKPTNEKLFF
NA,TRBV28,NA,TRBJ1-6,TGTGCCAGCAGCTTTGGCGGGAACAGGAGTCCACCCCTCCACTTT,CASSFGGNRSPPLHF
few,TRBV24-1,TRBD2,TRBJ2-3,TGTGCCACCAGTGAACCTTCCGGGACTAGCGGTACAGATACGCAGTATTTT,CATSEPSGTSGTDTQYF
medium-sized,TRBV6-6,TRBD2,TRBJ2-2,TGTGCCAGCAGTTCTCTAGCGGTGCCGGGCACCGGGGAGCTGTTTTTT,CASSSLAVPGTGELFF
NA,TRBV3-1/TRBV3-2,TRBD1,TRBJ1-2,TGTGCCAGCAGCCGAGGGACAGGGGCTGGCTACACCTTC,CASSRGTGAGYTF
NA,TRBV9,NA,TRBJ2-1,TGTGCCAGCAGCTCGCTAGGAAATGAGCAGTTCTTC,CASSSLGNEQFF
once,TRBV28,TRBD1,TRBJ1-2,TGTGCCAGCAGTTTCAGGGGGCTAGGAGGCTACACCTTC,CASSFRGLGGYTF
NA,TRBV28,TRBD2,TRBJ2-3,TGTGCCAGCAGTTATGCGGGAGTAAGGGCAGATACGCAGTATTTT,CASSYAGVRADTQYF
NA,TRBV2,NA,TRBJ1-1,TGTGCCAGCAGTGAGAGCGGACGGGTGGCTTTCTTT,CASSESGRVAFF
NA,TRBV30,NA,TRBJ1-1,TGTGCCTGGAGTGTAATGGGGGCAGGCACTGAAGCTTTCTTT,CAWSVMGAGTEAFF
once,TRBV5-4,NA,TRBJ2-7,TGTGCCAGCAGCTTGTTCAGGGGAAACTACGAGCAGTACTTC,CASSLFRGNYEQYF
NA,TRBV5-1,NA,TRBJ2-3,TGCGCCAGCAGCTTGGTGGCAGGAATGGATACGCAGTATTTT,CASSLVAGMDTQYF
few,TRBV28,TRBD2,TRBJ2-3,TGTGCCAGCAGTCCAGCGGGAGTTACCACAGATACGCAGTATTTT,CASSPAGVTTDTQYF
NA,TRBV6-5,NA,TRBJ2-7,TGTGCCAGCAGCCGACAACCCAGCTCCTACGAGCAGTACTTC,CASSRQPSSYEQYF
NA,TRBV11-2,TRBD2,TRBJ2-5,TGTGCCAGCAGCCCCGGGACTAGCGGAGAGGGGGAGACCCAGTACTTC,CASSPGTSGEGETQYF
NA,TRBV10-3,NA,TRBJ2-3,TGTGCCATCAGTGATTATAGCGGCAACACAGATACGCAGTATTTT,CAISDYSGNTDTQYF
NA,TRBV5-5,NA,TRBJ1-2,TGTGCCAGCAGCTTGGAGCCGGGGATAAACTATGGCTACACCTTC,CASSLEPGINYGYTF
NA,TRBV12-3/TRBV12-4,TRBD1,TRBJ1-1,TGTGCCAGCAACCTACAGGGGGCCACTGAAGCTTTCTTT,CASNLQGATEAFF
NA,TRBV11-1,TRBD2,TRBJ2-5,TGTGCCAGCAGCTTAAAGCGGGAGGGCCTTGGGACCCAGTACTTC,CASSLKREGLGTQYF
NA,TRBV30,NA,TRBJ1-1,TGTGCCTGGAGTCCTAATGAGAACACTGAAGCTTTCTTT,CAWSPNENTEAFF
NA,TRBV7-3,NA,TRBJ2-1,TGTGCCAGCAGCTTAGGGTTAGCTAAGAGACATGAGCAGTTCTTC,CASSLGLAKRHEQFF
NA,TRBV6-5,NA,TRBJ2-1,TGTGCCAGCAGGGAGGGCGGGACCCCCTACAATGAGCAGTTCTTC,CASREGGTPYNEQFF
NA,TRBV27,NA,TRBJ2-7,TGTGCCAGCAGTCTCACGGTGGTTAGCTACGAGCAGTACTTC,CASSLTVVSYEQYF
NA,TRBV10-2,NA,TRBJ2-1,TGCGCCAGCAGTGATCGTGGGAGTTTGGCCGGTGAGCAGTTCTTC,CASSDRGSLAGEQFF
NA,TRBV6-5,TRBD1,TRBJ2-3,TGTGCCAGCAGCGCTGGGCAGGGGGCCACAGATACGCAGTATTTT,CASSAGQGATDTQYF
NA,TRBV10-3,TRBD2,TRBJ2-1,TGTGCCATCAGAGACCGAGCGGGAGGTGTCTCCTACAATGAGCAGTTCTTC,CAIRDRAGGVSYNEQFF
NA,TRBV27,NA,TRBJ1-5,TGTGCCAGGCAAAACTGGAATCAGCCCCAGCATTTT,CARQNWNQPQHF